This TCR beta chain came from a study of cytomegalovirus exposure and HLA in healthy donors. Notes on the study in general: A classifier reportedly called cytomegalovirus status with high sensitivity and specificity. The study listed about 150 cytomegalovirus-associated TCR beta chains. For most TCR sequences rarity was the rule, although some public TCRs occurred in many donors.

As concerns this clone: Its specificity is not known.

Deletions cut 0 bases from V and 0 bases from J, with 7 bases between. The CDR3 spans 15 residues. The germline V gene has CDR1 SGHRS and CDR2 YFSETQ. Libraries were prepared by immunoSEQ multiplex PCR; TCRdb keeps only in-frame clonotypes and omits some of them. Of tens of thousands of clones detected, about 82% appear once; the ten largest clones hold about 3%. This receptor was taken from a young man in good health and CMV-seronegative. Sequences were obtained from PBMCs. The chain uses TRBV5-1 and TRBJ2-1, with no clear D. CDR3: CASSLATSSYNEQFF. CDR3 nucleotide sequence: TGCGCCAGCAGCTTGGCTACGAGCTCCTACAATGAGCAGTTCTTC.